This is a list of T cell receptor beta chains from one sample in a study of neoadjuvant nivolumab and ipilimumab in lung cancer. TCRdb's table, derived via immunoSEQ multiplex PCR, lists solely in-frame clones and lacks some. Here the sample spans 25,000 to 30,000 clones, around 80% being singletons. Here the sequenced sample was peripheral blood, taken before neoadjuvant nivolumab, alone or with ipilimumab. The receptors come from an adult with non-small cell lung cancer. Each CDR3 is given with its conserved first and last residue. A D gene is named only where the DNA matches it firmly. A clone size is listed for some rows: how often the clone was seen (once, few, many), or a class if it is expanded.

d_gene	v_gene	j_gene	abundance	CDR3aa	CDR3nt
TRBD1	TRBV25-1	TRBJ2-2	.	CASSPADRATTGELFF	TGTGCCAGCAGTCCTGCGGACAGGGCGACCACCGGGGAGCTGTTTTTT
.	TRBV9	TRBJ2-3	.	CASRPRQDTDTQYF	TGTGCCAGCAGACCCCGACAGGACACAGATACGCAGTATTTT
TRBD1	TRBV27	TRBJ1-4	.	CASRQGASKRLFF	TGTGCCAGCCGGCAGGGGGCTTCTAAGAGACTGTTTTTT
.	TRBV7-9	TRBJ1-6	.	CASSAGSNSPLHF	TGTGCCAGCAGCGCCGGATCTAATTCACCCCTCCACTTT
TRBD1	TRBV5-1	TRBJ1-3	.	CASSLGDRAESGNTIYF	TGCGCCAGCAGCTTGGGTGACAGGGCAGAATCTGGAAACACCATATATTTT
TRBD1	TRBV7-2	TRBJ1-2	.	CASSTYSGTGLTGYTF	TGTGCCAGCAGCACTTACTCCGGGACAGGGTTGACGGGCTACACCTTC
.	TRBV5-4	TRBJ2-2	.	CASSLDSNTGELFF	TGTGCCAGCAGCCTGGACTCGAACACCGGGGAGCTGTTTTTT
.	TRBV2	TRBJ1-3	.	CASSESGAGGNTIYF	TGTGCCAGCAGCGAGTCGGGGGCAGGGGGAAACACCATATATTTT
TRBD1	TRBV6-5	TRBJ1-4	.	CASSRRQGGHEKLFF	TGTGCCAGCAGTCGAAGACAGGGAGGGCATGAAAAACTGTTTTTT
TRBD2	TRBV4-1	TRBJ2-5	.	CASSQYRVSSGGPLPKTQYF	TGCGCCAGCAGCCAATATAGGGTGTCTAGCGGGGGGCCCCTTCCTAAGACCCAGTACTTC
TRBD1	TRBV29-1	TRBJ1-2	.	CSVGAGGDYGYTF	TGCAGCGTGGGGGCAGGGGGGGACTATGGCTACACCTTC
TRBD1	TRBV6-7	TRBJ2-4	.	CASSPGQGKNIQYF	TGTGCCAGCAGCCCGGGACAGGGGAAAAACATTCAGTACTTC
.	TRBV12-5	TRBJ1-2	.	CASGLVGHDGYTF	TGTGCTAGTGGTTTGGTGGGACACGATGGCTACACCTTC
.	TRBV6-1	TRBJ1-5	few	CASTAAYQPQHF	TGTGCCAGCACTGCAGCCTATCAGCCCCAGCATTTT
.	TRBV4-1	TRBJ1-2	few	CASSQDRVGGYTF	TGCGCCAGCAGCCAAGATAGGGTCGGGGGCTACACCTTC
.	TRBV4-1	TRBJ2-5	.	CASSPRAAAAYQETQYF	TGCGCCAGCAGCCCAAGAGCGGCGGCTGCGTACCAAGAGACCCAGTACTTC